This TCR beta chain was sequenced during a study of T cell changes during pregnancy in multiple sclerosis. Produced via immunoSEQ multiplex PCR; TCRdb's table is partial and in-frame only. The table includes about 80,000 clones, just over 90% detected once. CDR3 size: 12 residues. V lost 10 bases and J lost 2, with 11 bases in between. CDR1 and CDR2 (germline): SNHLY, FYNNEI. The receptor's source is a female donor with multiple sclerosis, enrolled in a pregnancy study. Material: peripheral blood, obtained before pregnancy. This chain uses TRBV2 with TRBJ1-2; D is uncertain. The CDR3 bases are TGTGCCATCCCTAGAGGAAACTATGGCTACACCTTC. Translated, it gives CAIPRGNYGYTF. Supplemented by reference TRBV2 and TRBJ1-2, the full variable domain reads EPEVTQTPSHQVTQMGQEVILRCVPISNHLYFYWYRQILGQKVEFLVSFYNNEISEKSEIFDDQFSVERPDGSNFTLKIRSTKLEDSAMYFCAIPRGNYGYTFGSGTRLTVV.